Sequencing of this T cell receptor (beta chain) was carried out in a study of blood T cells in healthy people across ages. Study information: Template switching captured about one barcoded beta molecule per two T cells.

This clonotype has more than one count but fewer than ten. The antigen remains undetermined. Study results and caveats: Calculation of diversity from one million T cells yielded estimates considered to be underestimates. Not knowing donor CMV status may have confounded expanded clonotype changes. Getting older went along with TCR beta diversity per million T cells dropping roughly linearly.

Through a sample-barcoded 5' primer and a J-beta primer mix, a second PCR was run for roughly 6 to 11 cycles. From the 5' RACE reads, TCRdb called clonotypes with MiXCR, one entry per CDR3 protein. The sample consists of approximately 790,000 distinct CDR3 sequences, approximately 65% of them appearing once. The J segment lost 4 bases and the V segment lost 5 bases, leaving 6 bases of the junction unmatched. CDR1 is SGHTA and CDR2 is FQGNSA in the germline V gene. There are 14 residues in the CDR3. The material sequenced was blood. The receptor was derived from a man younger than 40 in good health. The V and J genes are TRBV7-2 and TRBJ2-3; 7 bases fit TRBD2. The CDR3, as DNA: TGTGCCAGCAGCCAGGGCGGGAGTGCAGATACGCAGTATTTT. Translated: CASSQGGSADTQYF.